A selection of T cell receptor beta chains follows, all from one sample in a study of brain T cells in children with intractable seizures. Profiling relied on immunoSEQ multiplex PCR, and the TCRdb table lists in-frame clones only, not all of them. The table has about 80,000 clones, approximately 90% seen once. The sequenced sample was peripheral blood, obtained at surgery. The receptors derive from a girl aged 2 to 9 with Rasmussen encephalitis and intractable seizures. Both conserved end residues are part of each CDR3. The D gene is left open where the match is weak. Part of the rows lack a size; the others show once, few, many or a class for expanded clones.

v_gene	j_gene	d_gene	abundance	CDR3aa	CDR3nt
TRBV6-6	TRBJ2-5	TRBD2	.	CASMARGGRQETQYF	TGTGCCAGCATGGCCCGGGGGGGCCGGCAAGAGACCCAGTACTTC
TRBV28	TRBJ1-1	TRBD1	.	CASSLAGGQTEAFF	TGTGCCAGCAGTTTGGCAGGGGGCCAGACTGAAGCTTTCTTT
TRBV10-2	TRBJ2-1	TRBD2	many	CASGTSGSGNEQFF	TGCGCCAGCGGAACTAGCGGGAGTGGCAATGAGCAGTTCTTC
TRBV10-3	TRBJ1-1	.	.	CAISEWGENTEAFF	TGTGCCATCAGTGAGTGGGGGGAGAACACTGAAGCTTTCTTT
TRBV7-9	TRBJ2-1	TRBD2	.	CASSSPSGSSYNEQFF	TGTGCCAGCAGCTCCCCCAGCGGGAGCTCCTACAATGAGCAGTTCTTC
TRBV15	TRBJ1-2	.	.	CATSRDWGSTYGYTF	TGTGCCACCAGCAGAGATTGGGGGTCAACCTATGGCTACACCTTC
TRBV27	TRBJ2-2	.	.	CASSPTRRVHTGELFF	TGTGCCAGCAGTCCAACAAGGAGGGTACACACCGGGGAGCTGTTTTTT
TRBV7-7	TRBJ2-3	TRBD1	.	CASSTGGPGETDTQYF	TGTGCCAGCAGCACAGGGGGCCCGGGGGAAACAGATACGCAGTATTTT
TRBV3-1/TRBV3-2	TRBJ2-3	.	.	CASSQDTDTQYF	TGTGCCAGCAGCCAAGATACAGATACGCAGTATTTT
TRBV6-1	TRBJ1-4	TRBD1	.	CASSERTGATNEKLFF	TGTGCCAGCAGTGAAAGGACAGGTGCAACTAATGAAAAACTGTTTTTT
TRBV28	TRBJ1-2	.	.	CASSLSAGAIHGYTF	TGTGCCAGCAGTCTCTCCGCAGGGGCGATACATGGCTACACCTTC
TRBV19	TRBJ2-7	.	once	CASSIGRQYEQYF	TGTGCCAGTAGTATAGGTCGGCAGTACGAGCAGTACTTC
TRBV19	TRBJ1-1	.	.	CASSIGRAPTTEAFF	TGTGCCAGTAGTATAGGCCGGGCCCCGACGACTGAAGCTTTCTTT
TRBV27	TRBJ1-2	TRBD1	once	CASSFTGVYGYTF	TGTGCCAGCAGTTTTACAGGGGTCTATGGCTACACCTTC
TRBV28	TRBJ1-1	.	.	CASSLVGNTEAFF	TGTGCCAGCAGTTTAGTGGGGAACACTGAAGCTTTCTTT
TRBV6-1	TRBJ1-5	.	.	CASSEAYRFNQPQHF	TGTGCCAGCAGTGAAGCCTACAGATTCAATCAGCCCCAGCATTTT
TRBV19	TRBJ2-7	TRBD1	.	CASRTGTGSYEQYF	TGTGCCAGTAGAACGGGGACAGGCTCCTACGAGCAGTACTTC
TRBV28	TRBJ1-2	.	.	CASSLPRTGLSGYTF	TGTGCCAGCAGTTTGCCCAGAACAGGGTTGAGCGGCTACACCTTC
TRBV11-2	TRBJ2-7	TRBD2	.	CASSRRLAVLNAPYEQYF	TGTGCCAGCAGTCGGAGACTAGCGGTCCTCAACGCCCCCTACGAGCAGTACTTC
TRBV30	TRBJ1-1	.	.	CAWSVLSFGLMNTEAFF	TGTGCCTGGAGTGTACTCTCTTTCGGACTGATGAACACTGAAGCTTTCTTT
TRBV28	TRBJ1-6	.	.	CASSLSPRSPLHF	TGTGCCAGCAGTTTGTCTCCCAGGTCACCCCTCCACTTT
TRBV7-9	TRBJ1-2	.	once	CASSLFGLGGASNYGYTF	TGTGCCAGCAGCTTATTCGGGCTCGGGGGGGCCTCTAACTATGGCTACACCTTC
TRBV5-1	TRBJ2-1	.	.	CASRLDLASGEQFF	TGCGCCAGCAGACTCGACCTAGCCTCAGGTGAGCAGTTCTTC
TRBV12-3/TRBV12-4	TRBJ2-2	.	.	CASRSAGELFF	TGTGCCAGCAGGTCGGCCGGGGAGCTGTTTTTT
TRBV3-1/TRBV3-2	TRBJ2-5	.	.	CASSQGLFGPTEQETQYF	TGTGCCAGCAGCCAAGGTCTCTTTGGCCCCACGGAACAAGAGACCCAGTACTTC
TRBV20-1	TRBJ1-1	TRBD1	.	CSASPGTANTEAFF	TGCAGTGCTAGTCCCGGGACAGCCAACACTGAAGCTTTCTTT
TRBV3-1/TRBV3-2	TRBJ2-1	.	.	CASSPQRQGKSYNEQFF	TGTGCCAGCAGCCCCCAGCGGCAAGGAAAATCCTACAATGAGCAGTTCTTC
TRBV7-8	TRBJ1-1	.	.	CASSILDTNTEAFF	TGTGCCAGCAGCATTCTGGACACCAACACTGAAGCTTTCTTT
TRBV6-5	TRBJ2-1	TRBD2	.	CASSWGTSGSYNEQFF	TGTGCCAGCAGTTGGGGGACTAGCGGGAGTTACAATGAGCAGTTCTTC
TRBV30	TRBJ1-4	TRBD1	many	CAWSPTGGFEKLFF	TGTGCCTGGAGTCCGACAGGGGGTTTTGAAAAACTGTTTTTT
TRBV6-5	TRBJ2-3	TRBD2	.	CASTLAGGATDTQYF	TGTGCCAGCACCTTAGCGGGAGGGGCCACAGATACGCAGTATTTT
TRBV19	TRBJ1-6	.	.	CASSMGQSNNSPLHF	TGTGCCAGTAGTATGGGGCAGAGCAATAATTCACCCCTCCACTTT
TRBV30	TRBJ2-2	TRBD1	.	CAWSVRWSDRSSGDTGELFF	TGTGCCTGGAGTGTCCGGTGGTCGGACAGGTCTTCTGGGGACACCGGGGAGCTGTTTTTT
TRBV5-4	TRBJ1-3	TRBD1	.	CASSNTGAGNTIYF	TGTGCCAGCAGCAACACAGGGGCTGGAAACACCATATATTTT
TRBV6-5	TRBJ1-1	TRBD1	.	CASRGQLMNTEAFF	TGTGCCAGCAGGGGACAGCTTATGAACACTGAAGCTTTCTTT
TRBV10-3	TRBJ1-1	.	once	CAISESRASNTEAFF	TGTGCCATCAGTGAGTCGAGGGCATCGAACACTGAAGCTTTCTTT
TRBV6-5	TRBJ1-5	.	.	CASSLGGIGQPQHF	TGTGCCAGCAGTTTAGGGGGGATTGGTCAGCCCCAGCATTTT
TRBV18	TRBJ2-2	TRBD2	once	CASSLSSGGNTGELFF	TGTGCCAGCTCCCTCTCTAGCGGAGGAAACACCGGGGAGCTGTTTTTT
TRBV7-9	TRBJ2-5	.	.	CASSFRQQETQYF	TGTGCCAGCAGCTTTCGGCAGCAAGAGACCCAGTACTTC
TRBV20-1	TRBJ2-1	.	once	CSASGPNEQFF	TGCAGTGCTAGTGGGCCGAATGAGCAGTTCTTC
TRBV3-1/TRBV3-2	TRBJ1-6	.	.	CASSRGQGSPLHF	TGTGCCAGCAGCCGAGGACAAGGATCACCCCTCCACTTT
TRBV19	TRBJ2-2	.	.	CASSIKGALNTGELFF	TGTGCCAGTAGTATAAAAGGGGCCCTGAACACCGGGGAGCTGTTTTTT
TRBV6-5	TRBJ2-7	TRBD2	.	CASTPASGSYEQYF	TGTGCCAGCACCCCCGCGAGCGGGAGCTACGAGCAGTACTTC
TRBV6-5	TRBJ1-1	.	.	CASSYSGVGNTEAFF	TGTGCCAGCAGTTACTCTGGGGTGGGGAACACTGAAGCTTTCTTT
TRBV29-1	TRBJ1-1	TRBD1	once	CSVEYGTGRVTEAFF	TGCAGCGTTGAATACGGGACAGGGAGGGTCACTGAAGCTTTCTTT
TRBV6-6	TRBJ1-4	.	once	CASSYSVSGLDEKLFF	TGTGCCAGCAGTTACTCGGTTTCAGGGCTAGATGAAAAACTGTTTTTT
TRBV30	TRBJ2-6	.	.	CAWRGSGANVLTF	TGTGCCTGGAGGGGGTCTGGGGCCAACGTCCTGACTTTC
TRBV27	TRBJ1-4	TRBD1	.	CASSLIHRDRGRGNEKLFF	TGTGCCAGCAGTTTAATTCACCGGGACAGGGGACGGGGGAATGAAAAACTGTTTTTT
TRBV24-1	TRBJ2-7	TRBD1	.	CATSDSRQGAHEQYF	TGTGCCACCAGTGATTCAAGACAGGGGGCCCACGAGCAGTACTTC
TRBV20-1	TRBJ1-3	.	once	CSASTGWGNTIYF	TGCAGTGCTAGTACGGGCTGGGGAAACACCATATATTTT
TRBV27	TRBJ2-1	.	.	CASSLSRALSWEQFF	TGTGCCAGCAGTTTATCCCGGGCCCTTTCCTGGGAGCAGTTCTTC
TRBV23-1	TRBJ1-1	.	.	CASSQRQGGGEAFF	TGCGCCAGCAGTCAGCGCCAGGGCGGGGGAGAAGCTTTCTTT
TRBV28	TRBJ2-7	.	once	CASSFGGSLHEQYF	TGTGCCAGCAGTTTCGGGGGAAGCCTCCACGAGCAGTACTTC
TRBV2	TRBJ2-6	.	.	CASREGISGANVLTF	TGTGCCAGCAGGGAGGGTATTTCTGGGGCCAACGTCCTGACTTTC
TRBV28	TRBJ1-5	.	.	CASNKQGGGQPQHF	TGTGCCAGCAATAAACAGGGTGGAGGTCAGCCCCAGCATTTT
TRBV5-4	TRBJ2-1	.	.	CASSPGQRPNEQFF	TGTGCCAGCAGCCCAGGGCAGCGACCCAATGAGCAGTTCTTC
TRBV15	TRBJ2-2	.	.	CATSKGIITGELFF	TGTGCCACCAGCAAGGGGATAATCACCGGGGAGCTGTTTTTT
TRBV5-1	TRBJ2-1	TRBD2	.	CASSLDGAGGIQFF	TGCGCCAGCAGCTTGGACGGAGCGGGAGGCATCCAGTTCTTC
TRBV11-2	TRBJ2-2	.	few	CASSPAAVGELFF	TGTGCCAGCAGCCCCGCGGCTGTCGGGGAGCTGTTTTTT